This T cell receptor beta chain originates from a study of shared clonotypes between healthy human individuals (dated by TCRdb to the early 2020s). For the wider study: Three men and two women, aged 18 to 49 years, made up the cohort. To estimate repertoire size and how much clonotype sharing occurs between individuals, the study deeply sequenced the blood TCR repertoires of about five healthy adults. Between about 0.94 and 8.9 billion PBMCs per donor were obtained by leukapheresis. For each donor, three plates each were used for CD4 naive and CD4 memory, two plates were used for CD8 naive, and one plate was used for CD8 memory. To increase sequencing depth and limit assay-specific biases, TCR repertoire library preparation and sequencing were carried out by different laboratories using diverse techniques.

Using the deep immunoSEQ assay, multiplex PCR amplified TCR CDR3 regions from genomic DNA. Genomic DNA extracted from each cell subset was distributed evenly over all wells of several immunoSEQ 96-well plates, and each plate served as one replicate. For sorted subsets, about 210 ng of genomic DNA, equivalent to around 30,000 T cell genomes, went into each replicate PCR. The purified libraries were quantified using a Qubit 3.0 fluorometer, sized with a Bioanalyzer 2100, and then quantified again using the KAPA Library Quantification kit. Every immunoSEQ 96-well plate was sequenced on a dedicated single-read 150-cycle Illumina NextSeq 550 flow cell. The paper's data handling went like this. Because only junctional sequences without quality scores were contained in the immunoSEQ output, filtering matching that applied to full-length reads could not be performed. Sequences were annotated with PyIR, a Python wrapper for IgBLAST v1.9, and V/J genes and CDR3 were assigned using IMGT germline references. Reads were filtered out if the reads had weak V/J assignments (E-value above 1e-6), no CDR3, stop codons, out-of-frame junctions, or ambiguous translated residues. V3J clonotypes were defined as sequences sharing an identical inferred V gene, J gene, and CDR3 amino acid sequence. To compute the percentage overlap between repertoires, the number of shared unique clonotypes was divided by the size of the smaller repertoire. Repertoire richness was assessed with RTK rarefaction, the Chao1 estimator, and Recon v2.1 estimates of unobserved clonotypes. Generation probabilities were computed with OLGA for all TCRbeta clonotypes obtained by the gDNA method from several donors. TCRdb retrieved this table from immuneACCESS and kept in-frame rearrangements only. Not all clones are present; in checked studies, unresolved V genes account for under half, and no reason is known for the remainder. V and J calls and clone size are given by that table; D and trimming were obtained from the DNA. The sample contains just over 2,000,000 clones, approximately 95% of them found a single time. Of the sample, 0.1% to 0.15% is held by the ten largest clones.

The sample holds one count of this clone. This receptor's antigen is unknown. Per-base quality was not reported, and no clone a single base away is much larger than it. Healthy HIV-negative adults with no recently reported acute infections or vaccinations were included as donors. All donors were Caucasian adults living in Nashville, Tennessee, USA. CD4+ T cells were enriched by magnetic negative selection; naive cells were then positively selected on CD45RA, and the negative fraction formed the memory subset. Blood was collected by leukapheresis, and PBMCs were isolated by Ficoll-Histopaque density gradient centrifugation and then cryopreserved in liquid nitrogen vapor phase. Purity and quantity of every magnetically sorted T cell population were checked by analytical flow cytometry. Genomic DNA was isolated from each sorted fraction and quantified by UV absorbance on a Nanodrop 2000c. What the research found in general, with its limitations: Clonotypes shared by all four sorted-subset donors showed higher generation probabilities than non-shared clonotypes. Across a few donors, around 5% of naive CD4, approximately 3.5% of naive CD8, 2% to 2.5% of memory CD4, and under 0.45% of memory CD8 clonotypes were shared. Pairwise subsampling led to the expectation that sequencing depth would affect the degree of clonotype sharing among donors. Because the study included a small number of donors, the genetic and exposure-history diversity represented was limited. Incomplete sequencing was indicated by rarefaction of sorted-subset datasets, despite the large sequencing depth. Sampling was restricted to blood, and TCR repertoires in tissue are likely to differ from TCR repertoires in blood. Naive subsets generally had larger estimated clonotype richness than memory subsets.

Material for sequencing was naive CD4+ T cells sorted from blood. The sample's cell subset or site label, in plain terms: CD45RA+ positively selected. This receptor was obtained from a man aged 18 to 30 in good health.

The CDR3 protein: CASSVSTYEQYF. The nucleotides are TGTGCCAGCAGTGTAAGTACCTACGAGCAGTACTTC. The rearrangement combines TRBV2 with TRBJ2-7; the D segment cannot be called with confidence. The germline V gene specifies SNHLY as CDR1 and FYNNEI as CDR2. Reading from cysteine to phenylalanine, the CDR3 counts 12 amino acids. The DNA shown is the 36-base CDR3, in frame from base 1. The junction shows trimming of 4 bases on V and 2 bases on J, plus 6 bases between the germline ends.